This TCR beta chain came from a study of blood T cell repertoires in COVID-19. The V and J ends lost 8 bases and 0 bases respectively, with 14 bases between them. This CDR3 spans 15 amino acids. Germline lookup yields CDR1 SEHNR and CDR2 FQNEAQ (reference sequence). As handled by the study authors: Reference gene primer amplification gave nucleated cell count estimates. Profiling relied on immunoSEQ multiplex PCR, and the TCRdb table lists in-frame clones only, not all of them. The V and J calls and clone size come from that table; D and trimming were worked out from the DNA. Of some 370,000 clones listed, 90% are singletons.

The chain joins TRBV7-9 to TRBJ1-3; D is uncertain. Sequencing used peripheral blood. This sequence was found in a young man with active or convalescent COVID-19. CDR3 loop: CASQPSGSSGNTIYF. The CDR3 DNA is TGTGCCAGCCAACCGTCGGGGAGCTCTGGAAACACCATATATTTT. The full variable domain, in which reference TRBV7-9 and TRBJ1-3 provide the parts outside the CDR3, is DTGVSQNPRHKITKRGQNVTFRCDPISEHNRLYWYRQTLGQGPEFLTYFQNEAQLEKSRLLSDRFSAERPKGSFSTLEIQRTEQGDSAMYLCASQPSGSSGNTIYFGEGSWLTVV.